This TCR beta chain was identified during a study of T cell responses to AZD1222 COVID-19 vaccine. Method: immunoSEQ multiplex PCR; TCRdb's copy keeps in-frame clones and lacks some. The table shows 100,000 to 120,000 clones, with approximately 92% occurring only once. The source of this sequence is an adult who received the AZD1222 COVID-19 vaccine. Sequenced material: peripheral blood, taken 28 days after the second AZD1222 dose.

CDR3 nucleotide sequence: TGCGCCAGCAGATTGACACACATGAACACTGAAGCTTTCTTT. It yields the protein CASRLTHMNTEAFF. J is TRBJ1-1 and V is TRBV5-1; no clear D. Trimming removed 5 bases at V and 0 bases at J, with 11 bases between. Per the germline V gene, CDR1 is SGHRS and CDR2 is YFSETQ. CDR3 length: 14 amino acids.